The 21 T cell receptor beta chains presented below share a single source sample, sequenced in a study of OX40 agonist ivuxolimab in advanced cancers. The protocol was immunoSEQ multiplex PCR, while the TCRdb copy is restricted to in-frame clones and leaves out a portion. The sample gives 9,500 to 14,000 clones, approximately 78% of which show up once; over 11% is in the top ten. The sample consisted of CD4+ or CD8+ T cells sorted from blood, taken in a trial of the OX40 agonist ivuxolimab. The receptors come from an adult with an advanced solid tumor such as melanoma, head and neck, liver or kidney cancer.

The chain has TRBV6-5 and TRBJ2-2, with D possibly being TRBD1 (6 bases). This CDR3 is 14 amino acids long. In germline, CDR1 is MNHEY, CDR2 SVGAGI. The V end lost 5 bases, the J end lost 4 bases, and 11 bases lay between the germline ends. CDR3 residues: CASSRTTGTGELFF. CDR3 nucleotide sequence: TGTGCCAGCAGTAGAACGACAGGCACCGGGGAGCTGTTTTTT.

The CDR3 loop is CASSSLSGGRETQYF. The CDR3 DNA reads as TGTGCCAGCAGCTCATTAAGCGGGGGAAGAGAGACCCAGTACTTC. The chain employs TRBV7-2 and TRBJ2-5; 8 bases map to TRBD2. The CDR3 extends over 15 amino acids. The trim removed 4 bases at V and 4 bases at J, leaving 8 bases unmatched. Germline CDR1 is SGHTA and CDR2 is FQGNSA.

The chain carries TRBV11-3 and TRBJ2-1; 9 bases align to TRBD2. This CDR3 has 18 residues. After removal of 4 bases from V and 2 bases from J, the junction contained 12 bases not matched to a gene. In germline, CDR1 is SGHNT, CDR2 YENEEA. CDR3 residues: CASSSPRAGGATYNEQFF. CDR3 DNA: TGTGCCAGCAGCTCCCCACGGGCGGGGGGGGCAACCTACAATGAGCAGTTCTTC.

This clone is classed as medium-sized. This chain uses TRBV2 with TRBJ2-1; maybe TRBD2 (6 bases). With 5 bases removed from V and 3 bases from J, the gap between germline ends came to 11 bases. The germline CDR1 and CDR2 sequences are SNHLY and FYNNEI. The CDR3 consists of 14 residues. CDR3 nucleotides: TGTGCCAGCAGTCCGTTGGACTACTACAATGAGCAGTTCTTC. It translates to CASSPLDYYNEQFF.

This chain uses TRBV21-1 with TRBJ2-5. TRBV21-1 is a pseudogene segment. The CDR3 runs to 12 residues. This CDR3 reads CASPPKGETQYF. CDR3 DNA sequence: TGTGCCAGCCCCCCGAAGGGAGAGACCCAGTACTTC.

The chain uses TRBV2 and TRBJ2-7; D gene uncertain. The length of the CDR3 is 11 residues. The germline V gene encodes CDR1 SNHLY and CDR2 FYNNEI. Trimming left V 10 bases short and J 3 bases short, with 10 bases between. The CDR3 nucleotides are TGTGCCATCGACCTAGACTACGAGCAGTACTTC. As protein: CAIDLDYEQYF.

This clone was seen once. The chain combines TRBV7-9 with TRBJ2-7; 9 bases map to TRBD1. This CDR3 has 16 amino acids. Germline lookup yields CDR1 SEHNR and CDR2 FQNEAQ (reference sequence). Unmatched junction bases numbered 9, after V lost 4 bases and J lost 2 bases. CDR3 residues: CASSWADRGDPYEQYF. Here the CDR3 DNA reads TGTGCCAGCAGCTGGGCTGACAGGGGGGACCCCTACGAGCAGTACTTC.

By share, this clone ranks as medium-sized. In DNA form, the CDR3 reads TGTGCCAGCAGCGTAGACCCGGGAAATCTCGTCGGGGCCAACGTCCTGACTTTC. This sequence encodes CASSVDPGNLVGANVLTF. V gene TRBV9 combines with J gene TRBJ2-6; D may be TRBD2 (5 bases). This CDR3 is 18 amino acids long. V was pared by 0 bases and J by 4 bases, with 17 bases between. Germline V gives CDR1 SGDLS, CDR2 YYNGEE.

The chain combines TRBV7-6 with TRBJ2-1; D is perhaps TRBD2 (5 bases). Trimming cost V 0 bases and J 2 bases, with 11 bases left between them. This CDR3 is built from 16 residues. Germline CDR1 reads SGHVS; CDR2 reads FNYEAQ. Written as DNA, the CDR3 is TGTGCCAGCAGCTTAGCTAGCGTACCAACCTACAATGAGCAGTTCTTC. It specifies CASSLASVPTYNEQFF.

The chain carries TRBV4-2 and TRBJ2-7, with TRBD2 as a possible D gene (6 bases). Trimming removed 0 bases from V and 3 bases from J, with 12 bases in between. The germline V gene encodes CDR1 LGHNA and CDR2 YNFKEQ. The CDR3 is 15 residues long. The CDR3 loop is CASSQEGTGVYEQYF. The CDR3 DNA follows: TGTGCCAGCAGCCAAGAGGGGACGGGGGTCTACGAGCAGTACTTC.

The gene calls are TRBV7-2 and TRBJ2-2; D not certain. With 7 bases removed from V and 0 bases from J, the gap between germline ends came to 12 bases. Germline V gene sequence: CDR1 SGHTA, CDR2 FQGNSA. This CDR3 is 15 amino acids long. The CDR3 nucleotides read TGTGCCAGCATCCCGGGCAATGCGAACACCGGGGAGCTGTTTTTT. This encodes CASIPGNANTGELFF. Full variable domain (remainder filled in from reference TRBV7-2 and TRBJ2-2): GAGVSQSPSNKVTEKGKDVELRCDPISGHTALYWYRQSLGQGLEFLIYFQGNSAPDKSGLPSDRFSAERTGGSVSTLTIQRTQQEDSAVYLCASIPGNANTGELFFGEGSRLTVL.

This clone was detected only a few times. The chain is built from TRBV9 and TRBJ1-1; D is perhaps TRBD1 (5 bases). With 1 base removed from V and 11 bases from J, the gap between germline ends came to 15 bases. Germline V CDR1 and CDR2: SGDLS, YYNGEE. This CDR3 is built from 13 residues. CDR3 amino acids: CASSVWERGRAFF. Here the CDR3 DNA reads TGTGCCAGCAGCGTATGGGAAAGGGGCAGGGCTTTCTTT.

The CDR3 region has the DNA TGTGCCAGCAGCCCGCCGAGCGGGGCGAACACCGGGGAGCTGTTTTTT. Translating it yields CASSPPSGANTGELFF. This chain uses TRBV5-4 with TRBJ2-2, with 7 bases matching TRBD2. The ends lost 4 bases at V and 0 bases at J; junction bases unmatched: 6. The CDR3 length is 16 residues. Germline V gives CDR1 SGHNT, CDR2 YYREEE (reference sequence).

On this clone itself: One end of the junction is discordant with germline, which a read error may explain. The rearrangement links TRBV2 to TRBJ1-1; D is unclear. Germline CDR1 reads SNHLY; CDR2 reads FYNNEI. The CDR3 has 12 residues. CDR3 loop: CASIAVKTEAFF. In nucleotides, the CDR3 is TGTGCCAGCATTGCCGTGAAAACTGAAGCTTTCTTT. The complete variable domain, with remaining parts taken from reference TRBV2 and TRBJ1-1, reads EPEVTQTPSHQVTQMGQEVILRCVPISNHLYFYWYRQILGQKVEFLVSFYNNEISEKSEIFDDQFSVERPDGSNFTLKIRSTKLEDSAMYFCASIAVKTEAFFGQGTRLTVV.

This clone was picked up a small number of times. The rearrangement uses TRBV9 and TRBJ1-5, with 9 nucleotides matching TRBD1. This CDR3 contains 15 residues. Trimming took 0 bases from V and 7 from J; bases not matched to a gene: 5. Germline V CDR1 and CDR2: SGDLS, YYNGEE. CDR3 nucleotides: TGTGCCAGCAGCGTAGGAGGGACAGGGTTACAGCCCCAGCATTTT. Translating it yields CASSVGGTGLQPQHF.

This rearrangement joins TRBV2 to TRBJ1-5, with D uncertain. This CDR3 is 15 amino acids long. Germline V gene lookup returns CDR1 SNHLY and CDR2 FYNNEI. Trimming cost V 4 bases and J 0 bases, with 10 bases left between them. This chain's CDR3 is CASSGPSYSNQPQHF. DNA of the CDR3: TGTGCCAGCAGTGGACCATCGTATAGCAATCAGCCCCAGCATTTT.

This clone has only a few counts. The rearrangement joins TRBV30 to TRBJ2-5, with unresolved D. The length of the CDR3 is 12 residues. The V end lost 7 bases, the J end lost 4 bases, and 13 bases lay between the germline ends. Germline assignment: CDR1 GTSNPN and CDR2 SVGIG (reference sequence). As DNA, the CDR3 is TGTGCCTTAACTAATACTGGAGAGACCCAGTACTTC. Protein product: CALTNTGETQYF. Filled out from reference TRBV30 and TRBJ2-5, the complete variable domain reads SQTIHQWPATLVQPVGSPLSLECTVEGTSNPNLYWYRQAAGRGLQLLFYSVGIGQISSEVPQNLSASRPQDRQFILSSKKLLLSDSGFYLCALTNTGETQYFGPGTRLLVL.

The chain combines TRBV4-2 with TRBJ2-3; TRBD2 matches 7 bases. The CDR3 totals 15 residues. CDR1 LGHNA and CDR2 YNFKEQ come from the germline V gene. Trimming took 0 bases from V and 2 from J; bases not matched to a gene: 2. The CDR3 DNA sequence: TGTGCCAGCAGCCAAGAAGCGGGGTCCACAGATACGCAGTATTTT. Translated: CASSQEAGSTDTQYF.

This clone is labeled medium-sized (0.01 to 0.1%). The rearrangement links TRBV9 to TRBJ1-1; D is unresolved. Germline CDR1 and CDR2: SGDLS and YYNGEE. Deletions cut 0 bases from V and 1 base from J, with 7 bases between. The CDR3 length is 14 residues. CDR3 in amino acids: CASSVAYRNTEAFF. The CDR3 DNA reads TGTGCCAGCAGCGTAGCGTACAGGAACACTGAAGCTTTCTTT. The full variable domain, in which reference TRBV9 and TRBJ1-1 provide the parts outside the CDR3, is DSGVTQTPKHLITATGQRVTLRCSPRSGDLSVYWYQQSLDQGLQFLIQYYNGEERAKGNILERFSAQQFPDLHSELNLSSLELGDSALYFCASSVAYRNTEAFFGQGTRLTVV.

The J gene is TRBJ1-1, the V gene TRBV2, with D unresolved. CDR3 length: 14 residues. Trimming left V 3 bases short and J 1 base short, with 9 bases between. The germline CDR1 and CDR2 sequences are SNHLY and FYNNEI. The CDR3 region is CASSDVGQNTEAFF. The CDR3 coding sequence is TGTGCCAGCAGTGACGTGGGTCAGAACACTGAAGCTTTCTTT. Full variable domain (remainder filled in from reference TRBV2 and TRBJ1-1): EPEVTQTPSHQVTQMGQEVILRCVPISNHLYFYWYRQILGQKVEFLVSFYNNEISEKSEIFDDQFSVERPDGSNFTLKIRSTKLEDSAMYFCASSDVGQNTEAFFGQGTRLTVV.

The chain has TRBV27 and TRBJ2-7, with a possible D match to TRBD2 (6 bases). This CDR3 spans 12 amino acids. The V gene lost 4 bases and the J gene lost 3 bases, with 7 bases spanning the gap. Germline CDR1 is MNHEY and CDR2 is SMNVEV (reference sequence). The CDR3 loop reads CASSSEGYEQYF. CDR3 DNA: TGTGCCAGCAGTTCGGAGGGCTACGAGCAGTACTTC.